This entry lists 7 T cell receptor beta chains sequenced from one sample in a study of blood T cell repertoires in COVID-19. Assay: immunoSEQ multiplex PCR; the TCRdb copy retains only in-frame clones and omits some. The sample lists about 360,000 clones; about 83% were seen once. What was sequenced was peripheral blood. The receptors were sampled from a young man with active or convalescent COVID-19.

V gene TRBV7-2 combines with J gene TRBJ1-4, with D tentatively TRBD1 (5 bases). The V gene's germline CDR1 is SGHTA and CDR2 FQGNSA. The length of the CDR3 is 15 residues. The V and J ends lost 6 bases and 3 bases respectively, with 14 bases between them. The DNA of the CDR3 is TGTGCCAGCAGGGCAGGGTTCATGGCTAATGAAAAACTGTTTTTT. Translating gives CASRAGFMANEKLFF.

This clone came up a few times. The chain recombines TRBV25-1 with TRBJ1-1; D not resolved. The germline CDR1 and CDR2 sequences are MGHDK and SYGVNS. This CDR3 has 11 residues. Trimming left V 4 bases short and J 13 bases short, with 13 bases between. CDR3 protein: CASSGRLSNFF. For the CDR3, the DNA is TGTGCCAGCAGTGGCAGACTTTCGAATTTCTTT.

This clone was counted only a few times. The chain recombines TRBV11-3 with TRBJ2-2; 7 bases align to TRBD2. Germline V CDR1 and CDR2: SGHNT, YENEEA. The CDR3 covers 16 residues. V shed 1 base and J 2 bases; nucleotides not matched to a gene: 4. The CDR3 loop reads CASSLVGTTNTGELFF. DNA for the CDR3: TGTGCCAGCAGCTTAGTCGGGACTACAAACACCGGGGAGCTGTTTTTT.

The rearrangement joins TRBV7-2 to TRBJ2-3, with D perhaps matching TRBD2 (5 bases). The CDR3 totals 15 residues. Trimming took off 5 bases at V and 2 bases at J, with 14 bases between the two ends. Germline values: CDR1 SGHTA, CDR2 FQGNSA. The CDR3 region has the DNA TGTGCCAGCAGCCTTAGGACTCCTACCACAGATACGCAGTATTTT. Its protein product is CASSLRTPTTDTQYF.

This clone showed up just a few times. This chain uses TRBV5-4 with TRBJ2-7, with D possibly TRBD2 on 5 matching bases. The CDR3 length is 13 residues. Germline CDR1 is SGHNT and CDR2 is YYREEE (reference sequence). V was shortened by 0 bases and J by 9 bases, with 13 bases between the two germline ends. CDR3 bases: TGTGCCAGCAGCTTGGCCCCACCGGAGGCGCAGTACTTC. This gives the protein CASSLAPPEAQYF.

The J gene is TRBJ1-4, the V gene TRBV6-5; 7 nucleotides agree with TRBD1. Germline V gene lookup returns CDR1 MNHEY and CDR2 SVGAGI. The CDR3 has 14 amino acids. V lost 7 bases, J lost 8 bases, and 10 bases stayed unmatched. In nucleotides, the CDR3 is TGTGCCAGCAACCCTACAGGGGTGGGCGAAAAACTGTTTTTT. It is translated as CASNPTGVGEKLFF.

This clone was observed a single time. The chain recombines TRBV5-4 with TRBJ1-2; 8 nucleotides line up with TRBD1. The CDR3 is 13 residues long. The V segment lost 2 bases and the J segment 7 bases; nucleotides outside the gene matches: 4. Germline V gene lookup returns CDR1 SGHNT and CDR2 YYREEE (reference sequence). DNA for the CDR3: TGTGCCAGCAGCTTTGACAGGGGCTTTGGCTACACCTTC. Translating it yields CASSFDRGFGYTF.